The 8 T cell receptor beta chains listed next were all sequenced from one sample in a study of identical twins. MiXCR was run by TCRdb on the 5' RACE reads, yielding one entry per CDR3 protein. The sample shows 690,000 or so distinct CDR3 sequences, 8% to 9% of them seen only once. Another study also made use of these data, one on yellow fever vaccine responses in identical twins.

Sequenced sample: PBMCs. The receptors here all came from a woman between 18 and 29 years old in good health.

The chain combines TRBV7-2 with TRBJ2-3; 7 nucleotides agree with TRBD2. The length of the CDR3 is 15 residues. The trim removed 2 bases at V and 4 bases at J, leaving 6 bases unmatched. Per germline, CDR1 SGHTA and CDR2 FQGNSA. The CDR3 sequence: CASSLRDYPPDTQYF. The CDR3 DNA sequence: TGTGCCAGCAGCTTAAGGGACTACCCTCCAGATACGCAGTATTTT.

In this sample, this clonotype turned up many times. The genes are TRBV15 and TRBJ2-3; D is unresolved. There are 16 residues in the CDR3. Trimming took off 0 bases at V and 1 base at J, with 11 bases between the two ends. In germline, CDR1 is LNHNV, CDR2 YYDKDF (reference sequence). The CDR3 DNA reads as TGTGCCACCAGCAGAGAGAAGGGAAGCGGCACAGATACGCAGTATTTT. Its protein is CATSREKGSGTDTQYF.

Only a few counts were recorded for this clonotype. The chain recombines TRBV29-1 with TRBJ1-1; a possible D gene is TRBD1 (5 bases). The CDR3 runs 15 residues. The germline CDR1 and CDR2 sequences are SQVTM and ANQGSEA. V was pared by 4 bases and J by 4 bases, with 19 bases between. CDR3 protein: CSVVLVGQGSTEAFF. CDR3 bases: TGCAGCGTTGTTTTGGTAGGGCAGGGAAGCACTGAAGCTTTCTTT.

This chain uses TRBV7-8 with TRBJ1-6; TRBD1 agrees at 7 bases. The trim removed 1 base at V and 7 bases at J, leaving 10 bases unmatched. The CDR3 is made up of 17 amino acids. Germline loops: CDR1 SGHVS, CDR2 FQNEAQ. Written as DNA, the CDR3 is TGTGCCAGCAGCTTAGTAAACGGAGGGGGCAAAAATTCACCCCTCCACTTT. It translates to CASSLVNGGGKNSPLHF.

The sample holds a few counts of this clonotype. V gene TRBV10-2 combines with J gene TRBJ2-5; 7 nucleotides agree with TRBD1. Germline V gene lookup returns CDR1 WSHSY and CDR2 SAAADI. The length of the CDR3 is 15 residues. V shed 0 bases and J 2 bases; nucleotides not matched to a gene: 3. CDR3 residues: CASSESSQGQETQYF. In DNA, the CDR3 is TGCGCCAGCAGTGAGTCGTCACAGGGGCAAGAGACCCAGTACTTC.

This clonotype was recorded a few times. This chain uses TRBV21-1 with TRBJ2-1; the D segment call TRBD1 is taken from the table without a DNA check. TRBV21-1 is a listed pseudogene. This CDR3 is 13 amino acids long. The CDR3 nucleotides read TGTGCCAGCGCGGGGACAGGTCGACTAGAGCAGTTCTTC. Protein sequence: CASAGTGRLEQFF.

V usage is TRBV4-2 and J usage is TRBJ2-7; 9 bases line up with TRBD1. The CDR3 runs to 19 residues. The germline V gene has CDR1 LGHNA and CDR2 YNFKEQ. J was trimmed by 4 bases and V by 0 bases; bases with no gene match: 16. The CDR3 sequence is CASSQDGELWGQGKYEQYF. CDR3 DNA sequence: TGTGCCAGCAGCCAAGATGGGGAGTTGTGGGGACAGGGTAAATACGAGCAGTACTTC.

This rearrangement joins TRBV6-5 to TRBJ2-5; D may be TRBD1 (5 bases). Germline loops: CDR1 MNHEY, CDR2 SVGAGI. The length of the CDR3 is 14 residues. V was clipped by 0 bases and J by 5 bases, with 10 bases between them. This CDR3 is CASSYSLRQETQYF. The CDR3 nucleotides are TGTGCCAGCAGTTACTCGCTGAGACAGGAGACCCAGTACTTC.